This T cell receptor beta chain was documented in a study of cytomegalovirus exposure and HLA in healthy donors. In its sample, this clone was seen a few times. Vbeta (60) and Jbeta (13) primers were used in the PCR. Here immunoSEQ multiplex PCR was the method, and the copy in TCRdb shows in-frame clones only, minus some. Of roughly 120,000 clones in the sample, around 79% were seen once. CDR3 size: 14 residues. V gave up 7 bases and J gave up 2 bases; unmatched junction bases: 8. Germline V CDR1 and CDR2: ENHRY, SYGVKD. V usage is TRBV10-3 and J usage is TRBJ2-7, with 7 bases identical to TRBD1. Sequenced material: PBMCs. The sequence derives from a woman aged 40 to 55 in good health and CMV-seronegative. The chain's CDR3 is CAITETGMTYEQYF. The CDR3 coding sequence is TGTGCCATCACCGAGACAGGGATGACCTACGAGCAGTACTTC.